The rows below give T cell receptor beta chains drawn from one sample of a study of T cell responses to AZD1222 COVID-19 vaccine. Produced via immunoSEQ multiplex PCR; TCRdb's table is partial and in-frame only. The repertoire consists of some 120,000 clones, with more than 80% occurring once and the leading ten covering around 4.4%. The specimen comprised peripheral blood, sampled 28 days after the second AZD1222 dose. The origin of the receptors is an adult who received the AZD1222 COVID-19 vaccine. Both conserved end residues are part of each CDR3. The order of the fields is J gene, V gene, D gene, clone size, CDR3 DNA, CDR3 protein. D genes are given only for firm matches. Clone size is given for some rows only: seen once, a few or many times, or a class if the clone is expanded.

>TRBJ1-2|TRBV5-1|.|.
TGCGCCAGCAGCTTGGCCTTGTGGGACGGCTACACCTTC
CASSLALWDGYTF
>TRBJ1-5|TRBV6-5|.|.
TGTGCCAGCAGCGTGGACAATCAGCCCCAGCATTTT
CASSVDNQPQHF
>TRBJ1-4|TRBV4-2|.|.
TGTGCCAGCAGCCAAGATTGGGACACTTCCATGGGGGAAAAACTGTTTTTT
CASSQDWDTSMGEKLFF
>TRBJ2-7|TRBV7-9|TRBD1|.
TGTGCCAGCAGGGCCGGGACAGGGGCCTCCTACGAGCAGTACTTC
CASRAGTGASYEQYF
>TRBJ1-4|TRBV19|.|.
TGTGCCAGTACCTCGACAGGCTCTCTTAATGAAAAACTGTTTTTT
CASTSTGSLNEKLFF
>TRBJ1-1|TRBV10-3|.|once
TGTGCCATCAGGGCCGAGTTGGGGATGAGGGTGGTGAACACTGAAGCTTTCTTT
CAIRAELGMRVVNTEAFF
>TRBJ1-6|TRBV6-1|.|.
TGTGCCAGCAGTGAAGTGTGGGGGCCAGGGAGCTCCTATAATTCACCCCTCCACTTT
CASSEVWGPGSSYNSPLHF
>TRBJ2-5|TRBV19|TRBD2|.
TGTGCCAGTACTCTTGGGAGAGGCGGGGGAGGCGAGACCCAGTACTTC
CASTLGRGGGGETQYF
>TRBJ1-2|TRBV15|TRBD1|few
TGTGCCACCAGCAGGGACAGGGACGGCTACACCTTC
CATSRDRDGYTF
>TRBJ2-2|TRBV5-4|TRBD2|.
TGTGCCAGCAGCCGAGCGGCTAGCGGGGGGGCTCCAGGGGAGCTGTTTTTT
CASSRAASGGAPGELFF
>TRBJ1-4|TRBV5-1|.|.
TGCGCCAGCAGCTTGGGTCGAACGGGTGAAAAACTGTTTTTT
CASSLGRTGEKLFF
>TRBJ1-1|TRBV6-5|TRBD1|.
TGTGCCAGCAGTTCCCTCGGACAGGCAACTCCTGAAGCTTTCTTT
CASSSLGQATPEAFF
>TRBJ2-1|TRBV19|.|.
TGTGCCAGTGCAGGGGGGGTAAGTGAGCAGTTCTTC
CASAGGVSEQFF
>TRBJ1-1|TRBV18|.|.
TGTGCCAGCTCACCTGTGAGGCTTCCGGACACTGAAGCTTTCTTT
CASSPVRLPDTEAFF
>TRBJ1-2|TRBV6-2/TRBV6-3|.|.
TGTGCCAGCAGTTACTCGGGACCTGGATGGTATGGCTACACCTTC
CASSYSGPGWYGYTF
>TRBJ1-3|TRBV6-1|.|once
TGTGCCAGCAGTGAACAGAGGAGGGATGGAAACACCATATATTTT
CASSEQRRDGNTIYF
>TRBJ1-2|TRBV13|.|.
TGTGCCAGCAGCTTAGAAAGGGACAATGGCTACACCTTC
CASSLERDNGYTF
>TRBJ1-1|TRBV30|TRBD1|.
TGTGCCTGGAGTGCCCAGGGGGCGGTCACTGAAGCTTTCTTT
CAWSAQGAVTEAFF
>TRBJ2-1|TRBV6-1|.|.
TGTGCCAGTACGGGGAATGAGCAGTTCTTC
CASTGNEQFF
>TRBJ2-5|TRBV5-1|.|.
TGCGCCAGCAGCGCGGACGGGGGAGAGCAAGAGACCCAGTACTTC
CASSADGGEQETQYF
>TRBJ2-6|TRBV13|.|.
TGTGCCAGCAGCTCCGGGGGCTCTGGGGCCAACGTCCTGACTTTC
CASSSGGSGANVLTF
>TRBJ1-2|TRBV7-2|.|.
TGTGCCAGCAGCTCTAGAACAGAGACACTCTATGGCTACACCTTC
CASSSRTETLYGYTF
>TRBJ1-5|TRBV28|.|.
TGTGCCAGCAGTCTGCGGAGGAGCAATCAGCCCCAGCATTTT
CASSLRRSNQPQHF
>TRBJ1-1|TRBV2|.|.
TGTGCCAATGAAGGTGGTATGAACACTGAAGCTTTCTTT
CANEGGMNTEAFF